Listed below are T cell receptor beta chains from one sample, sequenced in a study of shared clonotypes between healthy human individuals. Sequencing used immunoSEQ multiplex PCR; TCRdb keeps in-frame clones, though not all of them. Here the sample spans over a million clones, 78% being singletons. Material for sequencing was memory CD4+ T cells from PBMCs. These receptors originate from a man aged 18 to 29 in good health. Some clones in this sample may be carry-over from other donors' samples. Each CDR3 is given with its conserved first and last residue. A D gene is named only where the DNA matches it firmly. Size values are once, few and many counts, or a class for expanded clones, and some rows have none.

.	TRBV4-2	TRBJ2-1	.	TGTGCCAGCAGCCAAGATGCGGGATTCTCCTACAATGAGCAGTTCTTC	CASSQDAGFSYNEQFF
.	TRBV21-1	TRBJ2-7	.	TGTGCCAGCAGCATGATTGGAAGGACATTTGAGGACGAGCAGTACTTC	CASSMIGRTFEDEQYF
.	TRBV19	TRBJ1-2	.	TGTGCCAGTAGTGGGGATGGCTACACCTTC	CASSGDGYTF
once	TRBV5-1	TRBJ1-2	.	TGCGCCAGCAGCCGAGGGACGGAGTATGGCTACACCTTC	CASSRGTEYGYTF
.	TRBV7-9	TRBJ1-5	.	TGTGCCAGCAGCTTAGATTCGGGGATCAATCAGCCCCAGCATTTT	CASSLDSGINQPQHF
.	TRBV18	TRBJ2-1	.	TGTGCCAGCTCACAGCTCCCGCTACTCTACAATGAGCAGTTCTTC	CASSQLPLLYNEQFF
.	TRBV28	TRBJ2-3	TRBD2	TGTGCCAGCAGTTTAAGTGCTAGCGGGAGCATTACAGATACGCAGTATTTT	CASSLSASGSITDTQYF
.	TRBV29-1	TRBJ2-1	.	TGCAGCGCCTTCGAATCCTTTGAGCAGTTCTTC	CSAFESFEQFF
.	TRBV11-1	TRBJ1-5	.	TGTGCCAGCAGCTTAGACGGAGGGACTCAGCCCCAGCATTTT	CASSLDGGTQPQHF
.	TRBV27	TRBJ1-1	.	TGTGCCAGCAGTTTATCCAACAGGGTTAGGGCTGAAGCTTTCTTT	CASSLSNRVRAEAFF
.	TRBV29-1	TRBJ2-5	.	TGCAGCGTTGAAGATCCGAAGAACCCTACCCAGTACTTC	CSVEDPKNPTQYF
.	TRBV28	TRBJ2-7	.	TGTGCCAGCAGTTCCCTACGTTACGAGCAGTACTTC	CASSSLRYEQYF
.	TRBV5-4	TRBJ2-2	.	TGTGCCAGCAGCTTCATCTGGACCGGGGAGCTGTTTTTT	CASSFIWTGELFF
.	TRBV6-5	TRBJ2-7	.	TGTGCCAGCAGATCCGGGGGGCCCTCCCCCTACGAGCAGTACTTC	CASRSGGPSPYEQYF
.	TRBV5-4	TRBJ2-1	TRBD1	TGTGCCAGCAGCTTATCCGGGACAGGGGGACCGGAGCAGTTCTTC	CASSLSGTGGPEQFF
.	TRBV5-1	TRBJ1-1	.	TGCGCCAGCAGCTTGCTTATCACGGGGAACACTGAAGCTTTCTTT	CASSLLITGNTEAFF
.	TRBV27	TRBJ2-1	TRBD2	TGTGCCAGCAGTTTATGGGGAGCGGGAGGGCAACTCAATGAGCAGTTCTTC	CASSLWGAGGQLNEQFF
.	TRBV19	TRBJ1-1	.	TGTGCCAGTAGTATAAAGACCGACTTGAGCACTGAAGCTTTCTTT	CASSIKTDLSTEAFF
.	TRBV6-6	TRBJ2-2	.	TGTGCCAGCGGCATCTCATTTGGGGTGAACGGGGAGCTGTTTTTT	CASGISFGVNGELFF
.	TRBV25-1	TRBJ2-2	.	TGTGCCAGCAGTGAATACGTCACCGGGGAGCTGTTTTTT	CASSEYVTGELFF
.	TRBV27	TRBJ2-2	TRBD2	TGTGCCAGCAGTTCCCCACGGGGAGTAGCGGGGACTCGAGCCGGGGAGCTGTTTTTT	CASSSPRGVAGTRAGELFF
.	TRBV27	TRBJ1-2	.	TGTGCCAGCAGTTCAGTCCGGGCATCCTATGGCTACACCTTC	CASSSVRASYGYTF
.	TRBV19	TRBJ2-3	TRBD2	TGTGCCAGTAGTACTAGCGGGAACACAGATACGCAGTATTTT	CASSTSGNTDTQYF
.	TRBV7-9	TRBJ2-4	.	TGTGCCAGCAGCTTAGGGGGTCAGGGCCAAAACATTCAGTACTTC	CASSLGGQGQNIQYF
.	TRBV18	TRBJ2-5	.	TGTGCCAGCTCACCACGAGAGGAAGGAGAGACCCAGTACTTC	CASSPREEGETQYF
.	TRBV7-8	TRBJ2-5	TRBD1	TGTGCCAGCAGCTTAGCGCCAGGGGGAGAGACCCAGTACTTC	CASSLAPGGETQYF
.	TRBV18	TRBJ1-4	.	TGTGCCAGCTCACCAGGGGCTAATGAAAAACTGTTTTTT	CASSPGANEKLFF
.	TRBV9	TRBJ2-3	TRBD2	TGTGCCAGCAGCGTAGCGACTAGCGGAAAACTCACAGATACGCAGTATTTT	CASSVATSGKLTDTQYF
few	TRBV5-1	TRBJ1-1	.	TGCGCCAGCAGCTTCTTGGGCCAGATGAACACTGAAGCTTTCTTT	CASSFLGQMNTEAFF
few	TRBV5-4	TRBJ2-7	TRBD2	TGTGCCAGCAGCTCTAGCGGGGGCTCCTACGAGCAGTACTTC	CASSSSGGSYEQYF
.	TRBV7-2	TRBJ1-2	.	TGTGCCAGCAGCTTAGGTGGGAGGTCGGCCAACTATGGCTACACCTTC	CASSLGGRSANYGYTF
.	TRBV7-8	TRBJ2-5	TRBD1	TGTGCCAGCAGCTTATTAAGGACAGGGGGTACCCAGTACTTC	CASSLLRTGGTQYF
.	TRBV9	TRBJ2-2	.	TGTGCCAGCAGCGACCGGGACATGACAACCGGGGAGCTGTTTTTT	CASSDRDMTTGELFF
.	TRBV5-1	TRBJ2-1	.	TGCGCCAGCAGGCCACATAGGAACTTTGAGCAGTTCTTC	CASRPHRNFEQFF
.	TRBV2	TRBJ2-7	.	TGTGCCAGCGTCTCCAGAAGGATATACGAGCAGTACTTC	CASVSRRIYEQYF
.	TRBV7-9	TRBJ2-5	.	TGTGCCAGCAGCTTAGTCACGGGGCAGGAGACCCAGTACTTC	CASSLVTGQETQYF
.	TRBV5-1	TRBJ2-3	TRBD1	TGCGCCAGCAGCCCAGGACAGGGAGTTTCTCTTGGTGATACGCAGTATTTT	CASSPGQGVSLGDTQYF
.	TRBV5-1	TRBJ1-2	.	TGCGCCAGCAGCTCATCTGGGCTACAGCGAAGGAATGGCTACACCTTC	CASSSSGLQRRNGYTF
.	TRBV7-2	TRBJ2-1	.	TGTGCCAGCAGCTTGTTGGATGAGCAGTTCTTC	CASSLLDEQFF
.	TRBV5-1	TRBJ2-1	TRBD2	TGCGCCAGCAGCCTAGCGGGCATTACTAGCTCCTACAATGAGCAGTTCTTC	CASSLAGITSSYNEQFF
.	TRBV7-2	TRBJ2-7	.	TGTGCCAGCAGCTTAAAGCGGATGCCGGAGGACGAGCAGTACTTC	CASSLKRMPEDEQYF
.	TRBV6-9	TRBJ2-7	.	TGTGCCAGCAGTTACTCAGGGGAGCAGTACTTC	CASSYSGEQYF
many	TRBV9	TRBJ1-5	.	TGTGCCAGCAGCGCTTGGGCTGATAGCAATCAGCCCCAGCATTTT	CASSAWADSNQPQHF
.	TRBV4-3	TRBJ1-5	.	TGCGCCAGCAGCCAAAGGACAGAGGGCAATCAGCCCCAGCATTTT	CASSQRTEGNQPQHF
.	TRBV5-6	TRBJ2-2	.	TGTGCCAGCAGCTTGTTGAACACCGGGGAGCTGTTTTTT	CASSLLNTGELFF
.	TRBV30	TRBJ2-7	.	TGTGCCTGGGGACACTACTCCTACGAGCAGTACTTC	CAWGHYSYEQYF
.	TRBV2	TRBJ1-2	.	TGTGCCAGCAGTGAAGCTGATTGGGGCTACACCTTC	CASSEADWGYTF
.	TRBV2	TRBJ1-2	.	TGTGCCAGCAGTGAAGGGAACTATGGCTACACCTTC	CASSEGNYGYTF
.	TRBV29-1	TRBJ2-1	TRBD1	TGCAGCGTTGAGGGACAGGGTAAATCTAATGAGCAGTTCTTC	CSVEGQGKSNEQFF